A single sample is the source of the 8 T cell receptor beta chains below, sequenced in a study of blood T cells in healthy people across ages. PCR was performed a second time for about 6 to 12 cycles using a sample-barcoded 5' primer and a J-beta primer mix. TCRdb reprocessed the 5' RACE reads with MiXCR, giving one entry per CDR3 protein. The data hold about 830,000 distinct CDR3 sequences, with approximately 65% observed a single time. Sequenced sample: blood. The origin of the receptors is a young man in good health.

There are a few counts of this clonotype. The chain couples TRBV2 to TRBJ2-1; the match to TRBD1 covers 9 bases. CDR1 and CDR2 (germline): SNHLY, FYNNEI. The V and J ends lost 11 bases and 4 bases, in that order; junction bases with no gene match: 6. This CDR3 spans 13 amino acids. The CDR3 DNA reads TGTGCCTCGACGGGACAGGGTTACAATGAGCAGTTCTTC. Translated: CASTGQGYNEQFF. The complete variable domain, with remaining parts taken from reference TRBV2 and TRBJ2-1, reads EPEVTQTPSHQVTQMGQEVILRCVPISNHLYFYWYRQILGQKVEFLVSFYNNEISEKSEIFDDQFSVERPDGSNFTLKIRSTKLEDSAMYFCASTGQGYNEQFFGPGTRLTVL.

The chain combines TRBV20-1 with TRBJ2-1, with D possibly TRBD2 on 5 matching bases. This CDR3 has 15 residues. Per germline, CDR1 DFQATT and CDR2 SNEGSKA (reference sequence). The ends were cut back, 7 bases at V and 5 bases at J, with 21 bases in the middle. CDR3 residues: CSGPSAGILHNEQFF. CDR3 DNA: TGCAGTGGCCCCTCGGCGGGCATACTACACAATGAGCAGTTCTTC.

This chain links TRBV10-3 with TRBJ2-2, with TRBD2 matching over 13 bases. The CDR3 extends over 19 amino acids. Germline V gene lookup returns CDR1 ENHRY and CDR2 SYGVKD. The ends lost 8 bases at V and 0 bases at J; junction bases unmatched: 12. CDR3 sequence: CAIADRGLAGRANTGELFF. CDR3 sequence (DNA): TGTGCCATCGCCGACAGGGGACTAGCGGGGAGAGCGAACACCGGGGAGCTGTTTTTT.

This chain links TRBV12-3 or TRBV12-4 with TRBJ1-5; 7 bases match TRBD1. Unmatched junction bases numbered 21, after V lost 6 bases and J lost 4 bases. This CDR3 contains 19 residues. The CDR3 bases are TGTGCCAGCAGCCCGGGGCAGGGGGGATGGGGGTCTTTGAATCAGCCCCAGCATTTT. This sequence encodes CASSPGQGGWGSLNQPQHF.

V and J are TRBV12-3 or TRBV12-4 and TRBJ2-7; no clear D. The CDR3 runs 16 residues. Trimming left V 3 bases short and J 1 base short, with 16 bases between. Written as DNA, the CDR3 is TGTGCCAGCAGTTTGAGTATTGGCAGTGATTCCTACGAGCAGTACTTC. This encodes CASSLSIGSDSYEQYF.

The rearrangement joins TRBV20-1 to TRBJ2-5; D remains unclear. The ends were cut back, 3 bases at V and 0 bases at J, with 17 bases in the middle. Looked up from germline, CDR1 is DFQATT and CDR2 is SNEGSKA (reference sequence). This CDR3 has 16 amino acids. For the CDR3, the DNA is TGCAGTGCTAGTGTTGTCGCGCGGCAGTACCAAGAGACCCAGTACTTC. It codes for CSASVVARQYQETQYF.

The rearrangement uses TRBV5-1 and TRBJ2-1; TRBD1 matches 10 bases. Germline V gene lookup returns CDR1 SGHRS and CDR2 YFSETQ. Trimming took 4 bases from V and 9 from J; bases not matched to a gene: 10. This CDR3 region has 15 residues. The DNA of the CDR3 is TGCGCCAGCAGCGTAGGGACAGGGGTACGTGCTGAGCAGTTCTTC. Protein: CASSVGTGVRAEQFF.

The chain joins TRBV4-2 to TRBJ2-7, with TRBD2 matching over 9 bases. CDR1 is LGHNA, CDR2 YNFKEQ, per germline. This CDR3 comprises 16 residues. V lost 0 bases to trimming and J lost 2 bases; unmatched junction nucleotides: 5. In nucleotides, the CDR3 is TGTGCCAGCAGCCAAGAAGAGCGGGGGGCTCCCTACGAGCAGTACTTC. Amino acid sequence: CASSQEERGAPYEQYF.